This T cell receptor (beta chain) was captured in a study of cytomegalovirus exposure and HLA in healthy donors. Overall study context: Tens of millions of unique TCRs from HLA-typed donors made up an early data release. General study findings and limits: One variant, a missense change in DCLRE1C, was linked in a later analysis to TCR beta V- and J-gene trimming. In an earlier analysis, in some 500 donors, most V segments appeared productive either ~90% or ~30% of the time.

V lost 5 bases and J lost 0, with 14 bases in between. The germline gives CDR1 MNHEY, CDR2 SMNVEV (reference sequence). This CDR3 spans 16 amino acids. As for this clone: Its matching antigen is unknown.

The PCR used 60 Vbeta and 13 Jbeta primers. Sequenced by immunoSEQ multiplex PCR; TCRdb stores in-frame clones only, minus some. The data show around 100,000 clones, around 85% seen once. Healthy bone marrow donors made up the donors. This TCR derives from a man aged 35 to 55 in good health and CMV-seropositive. The specimen was PBMCs. The chain recombines TRBV27 with TRBJ2-1, with D tentatively TRBD2 (6 bases). The CDR3 DNA follows: TGTGCCAGCAGTAAAATAGCGGATAGCTCCTACAATGAGCAGTTCTTC. Translation gives CASSKIADSSYNEQFF.